This is a list of T cell receptor beta chains from one sample in a study of blood T cells in healthy people across ages. MiXCR, run by TCRdb on the 5' RACE reads, gives a single entry per CDR3 protein. Altogether roughly 730,000 distinct CDR3 sequences are present, around three fifths being singletons, with the ten largest covering roughly 25%. The source material was blood. The receptors derive from a middle-aged man in good health. CDR3s include the opening cysteine and the closing phenylalanine or tryptophan. D genes are given only for firm matches. Only part of the rows carry a size: once, few, many, or a class if the clone is expanded.

clone_size: NA; j_call: TRBJ2-2; v_call: TRBV10-3; cdr3_length: 14; d_call: NA; cdr3_nt: TGTGCCATCGGTGAGTCGGCCAACACCGGGGAGCTGTTTTTT; cdr3_aa: CAIGESANTGELFF
clone_size: NA; j_call: TRBJ2-1; v_call: TRBV7-3; cdr3_length: 16; d_call: NA; cdr3_nt: TGTGCCAGCAGCTTAGCTCCGGCACGCCGGACGAATGAGCAGTTCTTC; cdr3_aa: CASSLAPARRTNEQFF
clone_size: NA; j_call: TRBJ2-3; v_call: TRBV19; cdr3_length: 11; d_call: NA; cdr3_nt: TGTGCCAGTAGTATTCCAGATACGCAGTATTTT; cdr3_aa: CASSIPDTQYF
clone_size: NA; j_call: TRBJ2-5; v_call: TRBV9; cdr3_length: 15; d_call: TRBD1; cdr3_nt: TGTGCCAGCAGCCCGGGACAGCTGTACCAAGAGACCCAGTACTTC; cdr3_aa: CASSPGQLYQETQYF
clone_size: NA; j_call: TRBJ2-7; v_call: TRBV7-3; cdr3_length: 12; d_call: NA; cdr3_nt: TGTGCCAGCAGCGGGACGCGGTACGAGCAGTACTTC; cdr3_aa: CASSGTRYEQYF
clone_size: NA; j_call: TRBJ2-5; v_call: TRBV27; cdr3_length: 14; d_call: NA; cdr3_nt: TGTGCCAGCAGTAGGTCGGATACACAAGAGACCCAGTACTTC; cdr3_aa: CASSRSDTQETQYF
clone_size: NA; j_call: TRBJ1-5; v_call: TRBV10-3; cdr3_length: 14; d_call: NA; cdr3_nt: TGTGCCATCAGTGAGTTCAGGGGAGATCAGCCCCAGCATTTT; cdr3_aa: CAISEFRGDQPQHF
clone_size: NA; j_call: TRBJ1-2; v_call: TRBV29-1; cdr3_length: 11; d_call: NA; cdr3_nt: TGCAGCGTTGAACAGGGAAATGGCTACACCTTC; cdr3_aa: CSVEQGNGYTF
clone_size: NA; j_call: TRBJ1-2; v_call: TRBV11-2; cdr3_length: 15; d_call: NA; cdr3_nt: TGTGCCAGCAGCTTTAATCGCCGGGTCAGTGACGGCTACACCTTC; cdr3_aa: CASSFNRRVSDGYTF
clone_size: NA; j_call: TRBJ1-5; v_call: TRBV7-6; cdr3_length: 13; d_call: NA; cdr3_nt: TGTGCCAGCAGCTTAGACTCCGATCAGCCCCAGCATTTT; cdr3_aa: CASSLDSDQPQHF
clone_size: few; j_call: TRBJ2-3; v_call: TRBV28; cdr3_length: 11; d_call: NA; cdr3_nt: TGTGCCAGCCATCACCAGGATACGCAGTATTTT; cdr3_aa: CASHHQDTQYF
clone_size: many; j_call: TRBJ2-5; v_call: TRBV9; cdr3_length: 13; d_call: NA; cdr3_nt: TGTGCCAGCAGCGTATACCCTGGGGAGACCCAGTACTTC; cdr3_aa: CASSVYPGETQYF
clone_size: NA; j_call: TRBJ2-3; v_call: TRBV4-2; cdr3_length: 13; d_call: NA; cdr3_nt: TGTGCCAGCAGCCAAGACAGTCCAGATACGCAGTATTTT; cdr3_aa: CASSQDSPDTQYF
clone_size: few; j_call: TRBJ2-1; v_call: TRBV6-5; cdr3_length: 15; d_call: NA; cdr3_nt: TGTGCCAGCAGTCCCCAATACCTAAACGGGGATGAGCAGTTCTTC; cdr3_aa: CASSPQYLNGDEQFF
clone_size: NA; j_call: TRBJ2-1; v_call: TRBV27; cdr3_length: 13; d_call: NA; cdr3_nt: TGTGCCAGCACTCGCCCTACAGAAAATGAGCAGTTCTTC; cdr3_aa: CASTRPTENEQFF
clone_size: NA; j_call: TRBJ2-1; v_call: TRBV6-1; cdr3_length: 18; d_call: TRBD2; cdr3_nt: TGTGCCAGCAGCCCGGGACTAGCGGGGCAAGGCTCCTACAATGAGCAGTTCTTC; cdr3_aa: CASSPGLAGQGSYNEQFF
clone_size: NA; j_call: TRBJ2-3; v_call: TRBV28; cdr3_length: 15; d_call: TRBD2; cdr3_nt: TGTGCCAGCACCCCCGGGACTAGCGAAGCAGATACGCAGTATTTT; cdr3_aa: CASTPGTSEADTQYF
clone_size: NA; j_call: TRBJ2-3; v_call: TRBV7-8; cdr3_length: 17; d_call: TRBD2; cdr3_nt: TGTGCCAGCAGCTTAGTTAGGGCGACTAGCGGGGGAGATACGCAGTATTTT; cdr3_aa: CASSLVRATSGGDTQYF
clone_size: NA; j_call: TRBJ2-7; v_call: TRBV4-3; cdr3_length: 19; d_call: TRBD1; cdr3_nt: TGCGCCAGCAGCCAAGAAGTTTGGCGGACAGGGCAGATCACCTACGAGCAGTACTTC; cdr3_aa: CASSQEVWRTGQITYEQYF
clone_size: few; j_call: TRBJ2-7; v_call: TRBV6-1; cdr3_length: 15; d_call: NA; cdr3_nt: TGTGCCAGCAGTGAATGGGGCAGCCCCCTTTACGAGCAGTACTTC; cdr3_aa: CASSEWGSPLYEQYF
clone_size: once; j_call: TRBJ1-2; v_call: TRBV9; cdr3_length: 13; d_call: NA; cdr3_nt: TGTGCCAGCAGCGGGCAGGGGTTTTTTGGCTACACCTTC; cdr3_aa: CASSGQGFFGYTF
clone_size: once; j_call: TRBJ2-3; v_call: TRBV20-1; cdr3_length: 16; d_call: NA; cdr3_nt: TGCAGTGCTAGAGATCCGGGGGCCCTTAGCACAGATACGCAGTATTTT; cdr3_aa: CSARDPGALSTDTQYF
clone_size: NA; j_call: TRBJ2-3; v_call: TRBV20-1; cdr3_length: 14; d_call: TRBD2; cdr3_nt: TGCAGTGCTAGAGGTGCGGGAGGTTCAGATACGCAGTATTTT; cdr3_aa: CSARGAGGSDTQYF
clone_size: few; j_call: TRBJ2-7; v_call: TRBV7-9; cdr3_length: 14; d_call: TRBD1; cdr3_nt: TGTGCCAGCAGACCGGGACAGAGCCTCTACGAGCAGTACTTC; cdr3_aa: CASRPGQSLYEQYF
clone_size: few; j_call: TRBJ2-3; v_call: TRBV6-6; cdr3_length: 16; d_call: TRBD1; cdr3_nt: TGTGCCAGCAGTTACCCAAAGACAGGGGGCACAGATACGCAGTATTTT; cdr3_aa: CASSYPKTGGTDTQYF
clone_size: NA; j_call: TRBJ2-1; v_call: TRBV9; cdr3_length: 17; d_call: TRBD1; cdr3_nt: TGTGCCAGCAGCGTCCTACAGGGGGCCGGGGCTAACAATGAGCAGTTCTTC; cdr3_aa: CASSVLQGAGANNEQFF
clone_size: NA; j_call: TRBJ2-3; v_call: TRBV29-1; cdr3_length: 12; d_call: NA; cdr3_nt: TGCAGCGCCGCCCCCTCAACAGATACGCAGTATTTT; cdr3_aa: CSAAPSTDTQYF
clone_size: few; j_call: TRBJ2-3; v_call: TRBV12-3/TRBV12-4; cdr3_length: 12; d_call: NA; cdr3_nt: TGTGCCAGCAGACCCAGCGCAGATACGCAGTATTTT; cdr3_aa: CASRPSADTQYF
clone_size: many; j_call: TRBJ2-3; v_call: TRBV4-3; cdr3_length: 15; d_call: NA; cdr3_nt: TGCGCCAGCAGCCAAGACGGGAGACAGGCCGATACGCAGTATTTT; cdr3_aa: CASSQDGRQADTQYF
clone_size: NA; j_call: TRBJ1-5; v_call: TRBV20-1; cdr3_length: 14; d_call: TRBD1; cdr3_nt: TGCAGTGCTAGTCGGCAGGGGGGCAATCAGCCCCAGCATTTT; cdr3_aa: CSASRQGGNQPQHF
clone_size: NA; j_call: TRBJ2-5; v_call: TRBV20-1; cdr3_length: 15; d_call: NA; cdr3_nt: TGCAGTGCTAGAGTTTATAGGGGGCGGGGAGAGACCCAGTACTTC; cdr3_aa: CSARVYRGRGETQYF